The following is a T cell receptor (beta chain) sequence with its context. The sample holds other DNA sequences that translate to the same CDR3. Assay: immunoSEQ multiplex PCR; the TCRdb copy retains only in-frame clones and omits some. The sample contains roughly 220,000 clones, 84% of which appear only once. The data originate from a study of blood T cell repertoires in COVID-19. Overall study context: PBMCs, B-cell-depleted T cells, or T cells were the source of the cDNA or gDNA that made up the material.

Germline trimming cut 0 bases from V and 2 bases from J; bases unmatched to any gene: 1. Germline-derived CDR1 and CDR2 are SGDLS and YYNGEE. The CDR3 length is 14 residues. This clonotype was obtained from an older woman who had recovered from COVID-19. Source material: peripheral blood. V is TRBV9 and J is TRBJ2-7, with TRBD2 matching 8 bases. The CDR3 spells CASSVGGGTYEQYF. CDR3 DNA: TGTGCCAGCAGCGTAGGCGGGGGGACCTACGAGCAGTACTTC.